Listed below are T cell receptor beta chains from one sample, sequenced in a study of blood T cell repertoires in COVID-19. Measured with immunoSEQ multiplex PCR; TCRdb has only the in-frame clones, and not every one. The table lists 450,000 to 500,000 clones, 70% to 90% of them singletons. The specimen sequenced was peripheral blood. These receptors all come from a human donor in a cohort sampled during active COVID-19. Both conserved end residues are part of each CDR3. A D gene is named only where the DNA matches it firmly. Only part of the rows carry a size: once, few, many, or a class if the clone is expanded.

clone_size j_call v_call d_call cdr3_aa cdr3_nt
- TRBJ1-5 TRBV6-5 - CASSSRFDQPQHF TGTGCCAGCAGTTCTAGATTCGATCAGCCCCAGCATTTT
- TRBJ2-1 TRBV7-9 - CASSVDRGEQFF TGTGCCAGCAGCGTCGACAGAGGTGAGCAGTTCTTC
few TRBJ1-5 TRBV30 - CAWSVGAFNQPQHF TGTGCCTGGAGTGTAGGGGCATTCAATCAGCCCCAGCATTTT
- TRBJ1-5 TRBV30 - CAWSLGQFNQPQHF TGTGCCTGGAGTTTGGGGCAGTTCAATCAGCCCCAGCATTTT
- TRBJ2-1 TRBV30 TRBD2 CAWSAVAGPYNEQFF TGTGCCTGGAGTGCAGTAGCGGGACCCTACAATGAGCAGTTCTTC
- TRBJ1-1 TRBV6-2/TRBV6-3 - CASSTAGLVTEAFF TGTGCCAGCAGTACCGCGGGTCTGGTCACTGAAGCTTTCTTT
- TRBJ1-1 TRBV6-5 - CASRSGGLGSTEAFF TGTGCCAGCAGATCCGGTGGACTAGGTAGCACTGAAGCTTTCTTT
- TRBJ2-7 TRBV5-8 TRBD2 CASSRGTSGSRTNEQYF TGTGCCAGCAGCCGAGGGACTAGCGGGAGTAGGACTAACGAGCAGTACTTC
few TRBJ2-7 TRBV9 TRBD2 CASSVGELAGADEQYF TGTGCCAGCAGCGTAGGAGAACTAGCGGGAGCGGACGAGCAGTACTTC
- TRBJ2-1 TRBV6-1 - CASTPGRSYNEQFF TGTGCCAGCACCCCGGGAAGGTCCTACAATGAGCAGTTCTTC
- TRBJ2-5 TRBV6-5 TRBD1 CASRPPTGGETQYF TGTGCCAGCAGACCTCCGACAGGGGGAGAGACCCAGTACTTC
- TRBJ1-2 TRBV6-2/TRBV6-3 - CASSPDSRRDLINYGYTF TGTGCCAGCAGTCCGGACAGCCGGAGAGATCTTATTAACTATGGCTACACCTTC
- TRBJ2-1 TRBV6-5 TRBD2 CASRFTSGTSNEQFF TGTGCCAGCAGATTTACTAGCGGAACCAGCAATGAGCAGTTCTTC
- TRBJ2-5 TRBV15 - CATSRDRTGQETQYF TGTGCCACCAGCAGAGATAGGACGGGGCAAGAGACCCAGTACTTC
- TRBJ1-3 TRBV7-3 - CASSLSQGNTIYF TGTGCCAGCAGCCTGTCACAGGGAAACACCATATATTTT
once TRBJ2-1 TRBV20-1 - CSAGTNEQFF TGCAGTGCTGGCACAAATGAGCAGTTCTTC
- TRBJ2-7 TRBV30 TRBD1 CAWTGGDEQYF TGTGCCTGGACAGGGGGCGACGAGCAGTACTTC
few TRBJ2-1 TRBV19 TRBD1 CASSRDREPYNEQFF TGTGCCAGTAGTAGGGACAGGGAACCCTACAATGAGCAGTTCTTC
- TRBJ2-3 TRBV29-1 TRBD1 CSVEGDRSTDTQYF TGCAGCGTTGAAGGGGACAGATCCACAGATACGCAGTATTTT
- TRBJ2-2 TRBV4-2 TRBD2 CASSQEMASGINTGELFF TGTGCCAGCAGCCAAGAGATGGCTAGCGGGATTAACACCGGGGAGCTGTTTTTT
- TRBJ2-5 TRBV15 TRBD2 CATSSRLAEETQYF TGTGCCACCAGCAGTAGACTAGCGGAAGAGACCCAGTACTTC
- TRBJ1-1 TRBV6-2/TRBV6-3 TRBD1 CASSSSGGPNTEAFF TGTGCCAGCAGTTCCTCAGGGGGACCGAACACTGAAGCTTTCTTT
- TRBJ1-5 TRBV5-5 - CASSFGGRDQPQHF TGTGCCAGCAGCTTCGGGGGTCGTGATCAGCCCCAGCATTTT
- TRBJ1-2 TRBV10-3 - CAISDSAGRDYGYTF TGTGCCATCAGTGATAGCGCGGGAAGGGACTATGGCTACACCTTC